This TCR beta chain was captured in a study of shared T cell receptors in the human thymus. Deletions cut 1 base from V and 6 bases from J, with 10 bases between. Germline V gene lookup returns CDR1 SGHVS and CDR2 FQNEAQ. The CDR3 runs to 15 residues. Sequencing was performed with immunoSEQ multiplex PCR; in TCRdb, only in-frame clones are kept and a portion is missing. The table includes roughly 710,000 clones, 80% to 90% detected once. The sample was also reused in another study, on human thymus T cells. That work contributes: Corrective cardiac operations yielded the resected thymus tissue. Thymic and blood repertoires appeared to carry a bias in their V and J gene usage. Overlap was high between thymic repertoires from unrelated individuals, as reported in related research.

V usage is TRBV7-8 and J usage is TRBJ1-6; D not resolved. The clonotype originates from a girl less than two years old with a congenital heart defect. The sequencing input was thymocytes. The DNA for the CDR3 is TGTGCCAGCAGCTTAGTAGTCTCTCGTAATTCACCCCTCCACTTT. As protein: CASSLVVSRNSPLHF.